Below, 5 T cell receptor beta chains from the same sample are listed, as sequenced in a study of technical replicates of blood from four donors. Assay: immunoSEQ multiplex PCR; the TCRdb copy retains only in-frame clones and omits some. Counted here are fewer than 70,000 clones, around 88% occurring once; the ten biggest clones make up approximately 5%. The sequenced material came from PBMCs. The receptors come from a human donor in good health. Some clones in this sample may be carry-over from other donors' samples.

The rearrangement links TRBV2 to TRBJ1-5, with TRBD1 as a possible D gene (6 bases). The length of the CDR3 is 15 residues. CDR1 and CDR2 (germline): SNHLY, FYNNEI. V lost 7 bases to trimming and J lost 3 bases, with 16 bases between them. CDR3 nucleotides: TGTGCCAGCAAGGGGTCAGGGGTCCCCAATCAGCCCCAGCATTTT. The encoded protein is CASKGSGVPNQPQHF.

V gene TRBV7-6 combines with J gene TRBJ2-7; the match to TRBD2 covers 7 bases. With V trimmed by 0 bases and J by 3 bases, 2 bases remained unmatched. Germline-derived CDR1 and CDR2 are SGHVS and FNYEAQ. This CDR3 contains 14 residues. The CDR3 DNA reads TGTGCCAGCAGCTTAGCGGGGGGGGGCTACGAGCAGTACTTC. Protein sequence: CASSLAGGGYEQYF.

This clone was seen only once. V is TRBV30 and J is TRBJ2-1; 7 bases are a match to TRBD1. The CDR3 spans 14 residues. CDR1 GTSNPN and CDR2 SVGIG come from the germline V gene (reference sequence). CDR3 region: CAGRDSLLYNEQFF. The CDR3, as DNA: TGTGCTGGTCGGGACAGCCTTCTATACAATGAGCAGTTCTTC.

The chain uses TRBV4-1 and TRBJ2-2; D ambiguous. The V and J ends lost 0 bases and 6 bases respectively, with 8 bases between them. The CDR3 runs to 14 residues. Per the germline V gene, CDR1 is MGHRA and CDR2 is YSYEKL. Here the CDR3 DNA reads TGCGCCAGCAGCCAAGATCCCGCGGCCGGGGAGCTGTTTTTT. Amino acid sequence: CASSQDPAAGELFF.

The chain recombines TRBV30 with TRBJ2-1; 7 bases fit TRBD2. Trimming at V came to 4 bases and at J to 8 bases, leaving 8 bases not matched to a gene. Germline loops: CDR1 GTSNPN, CDR2 SVGIG (reference sequence). CDR3 size: 13 residues. The CDR3: CAWTLTSGDEQFF. The CDR3 DNA reads as TGTGCCTGGACCCTGACAAGCGGGGATGAGCAGTTCTTC.